These T cell receptor beta chains were read from a single sample in a study of OX40 agonist ivuxolimab in advanced cancers. The table came from immunoSEQ multiplex PCR; TCRdb's copy has only in-frame clones and leaves some out. Here the sample spans about 73,000 clones, around 90% being singletons. This specimen consisted of CD4+ or CD8+ T cells sorted from blood, obtained in a trial of the OX40 agonist ivuxolimab. Receptors originate from an adult with an advanced solid tumor such as melanoma, head and neck, liver or kidney cancer. CDR3s include the opening cysteine and the closing phenylalanine or tryptophan. The D gene is left open where the match is weak. Size is stated for part of the rows, as once, few or many counts, or as a class when the clone is expanded.

TRBJ2-7 | - | - | TRBV7-9 | TGTGCCAGCAGCTTATCTGTGAGCTCCTACGAGCAGTACTTC | CASSLSVSSYEQYF
TRBJ2-3 | - | - | TRBV6-1 | TGTGCCAGCGGGACATCGCCTGGGGGCACAGATACGCAGTATTTT | CASGTSPGGTDTQYF
TRBJ1-1 | - | - | TRBV5-1 | TGCGCCAGCAGCTTGGGCCAGGGAGCTTTCTTT | CASSLGQGAFF
TRBJ2-7 | TRBD1 | - | TRBV27 | TGTGCCAGCACAAGGACAGGGTCCCCGCTCGAGCAGTACTTC | CASTRTGSPLEQYF
TRBJ1-2 | - | - | TRBV5-1 | TGCGCCAGCAGCTCAGCAGGGTCTGGCTACACCTTC | CASSSAGSGYTF
TRBJ1-2 | TRBD1 | - | TRBV6-5 | TGTGCCAGCAGTTGGACAGGGAGGGCCTATGGCTACACCTTC | CASSWTGRAYGYTF
TRBJ1-5 | - | once | TRBV27 | TGTGCCAGCAGTTTTGGGCAGCCCCTTGATCAGCCCCAGCATTTT | CASSFGQPLDQPQHF
TRBJ2-3 | - | - | TRBV7-2 | TGTGCCAGCAGCTTAGATAACGGGGACTCGCAGTATTTT | CASSLDNGDSQYF
TRBJ2-1 | - | - | TRBV15 | TGTGCCACCAGCCCCCAGGAAAGATACAATGAGCAGTTCTTC | CATSPQERYNEQFF
TRBJ2-7 | TRBD2 | - | TRBV6-1 | TGTGCCAGCAGTGGCCTAGCGGGGTTGAGGAACGAGCAGTACTTC | CASSGLAGLRNEQYF
TRBJ2-7 | TRBD1 | - | TRBV27 | TGTGCCAGCAGTCTGACAGGGGGCGAGTACGAGCAGTACTTC | CASSLTGGEYEQYF
TRBJ2-3 | TRBD2 | once | TRBV27 | TGTGCCAGCAGCTCATTTACCGGGACTAGCTGGACAGATACGCAGTATTTT | CASSSFTGTSWTDTQYF
TRBJ2-1 | TRBD1 | once | TRBV10-1 | TGCGCCAGCAGTGAGTCAGGACAGGTTTACAATGAGCAGTTCTTC | CASSESGQVYNEQFF
TRBJ1-1 | TRBD1 | - | TRBV6-1 | TGTGCCAGCAGTGAGAGCCGGGGGGCAGGGGGCACTGAAGCTTTCTTT | CASSESRGAGGTEAFF
TRBJ1-1 | TRBD1 | - | TRBV5-1 | TGCGCCAGCAGCTCGGACAGGGGTTGGACTGAAGCTTTCTTT | CASSSDRGWTEAFF
TRBJ2-1 | - | - | TRBV6-5 | TGTGCCAGCAGTTACTCGTGGGGAGAAACCTACAATGAGCAGTTCTTC | CASSYSWGETYNEQFF
TRBJ2-5 | TRBD1 | - | TRBV10-1 | TGCGCCAGCAGTGAGGGGGTACAGGGGGGAGAGACCCAGTACTTC | CASSEGVQGGETQYF
TRBJ2-2 | - | - | TRBV10-2 | TGCGCCAGCAGTGATGACATTAACACCGGGGAGCTGTTTTTT | CASSDDINTGELFF
TRBJ1-1 | - | - | TRBV11-2 | TGTGCCAGCAGCTCGGGACGGAAACCGAACACTGAAGCTTTCTTT | CASSSGRKPNTEAFF
TRBJ1-1 | TRBD1 | - | TRBV7-2 | TGTGCCAGCAGCCCTGCATGGGGACAGGGGAACCCTGAAGCTTTCTTT | CASSPAWGQGNPEAFF
TRBJ2-5 | - | - | TRBV4-3 | TGCGCCAGCAGCCAAGAGGCCAACCAAGAGACCCAGTACTTC | CASSQEANQETQYF
TRBJ2-3 | - | - | TRBV7-8 | TGTGCCAGCAGCTTAGCCCGCACAGATACGCAGTATTTT | CASSLARTDTQYF
TRBJ2-5 | - | - | TRBV11-2 | TGTGCCAGCAGCTTATTAGGGACCCAGTACTTC | CASSLLGTQYF
TRBJ2-3 | - | few | TRBV9 | TGTGCCAGCAGCTCAATGAGGACAGTTAACACAGATACGCAGTATTTT | CASSSMRTVNTDTQYF
TRBJ2-7 | - | - | TRBV6-5 | TGTGCCAGCAGTTACCGCACTAGCTACGAGCAGTACTTC | CASSYRTSYEQYF
TRBJ2-1 | TRBD1 | - | TRBV9 | TGTGCCAGCAGCGGGGGACAGGGCAATGAGCAGTTCTTC | CASSGGQGNEQFF